Described below is a single TCR beta chain sequence and its context. Trimming cost V 0 bases and J 6 bases, with 29 bases left between them. CDR1 is GTSNPN and CDR2 is SVGIG in the germline V gene (reference sequence). The CDR3 consists of 19 residues. This record belongs to a study of OX40 agonist ivuxolimab in advanced cancers. This table comes from immunoSEQ multiplex PCR, and its TCRdb copy is limited to in-frame clones, with some not included. The sample records approximately 70,000 clones, more than 60% being singletons. The source of this sequence is an adult with an advanced solid tumor such as melanoma, head and neck, liver or kidney cancer. This rearrangement joins TRBV30 to TRBJ2-5; tentatively, D is TRBD2 (6 bases). Sequenced here: CD4+ or CD8+ T cells sorted from blood, sampled in a trial of the OX40 agonist ivuxolimab. CDR3 nucleotides: TGTGCCTGGAGTGTACTTGGGGACTCGACCAATGGTCTTCTAAAGACCCAGTACTTC. Protein product: CAWSVLGDSTNGLLKTQYF.